A selection of T cell receptor beta chains follows, all from one sample in a study of T cells in Graves' hyperthyroidism and ophthalmopathy. Via MiXCR, TCRdb re-called the multiplex PCR reads, giving one row per CDR3 protein. This sample yields approximately 600,000 distinct CDR3 sequences, of which approximately 13% are seen a single time; more than 4.5% belongs to the top ten. The specimen was blood. The receptors here all came from a woman aged 30 to 39 with Graves' hyperthyroidism that later progressed to Graves' ophthalmopathy. Both conserved end residues are part of each CDR3. A D gene is named only where the DNA matches it firmly. Only some rows state a clone size, as once, few, many or a class for expanded clones.

>.|TRBV20-1|TRBJ2-1|.
CSARGNEGGEQFF
TGCAGTGCTAGGGGGAATGAGGGCGGTGAGCAGTTCTTC
>.|TRBV12-3/TRBV12-4|TRBJ1-2|.
CASSFRGSNYGYTF
TGTGCCAGCAGCTTCAGGGGCTCAAACTATGGCTACACCTTC
>.|TRBV29-1|TRBJ1-1|.
CSVEDLSSKAFF
TGCAGCGTTGAAGATCTCAGCTCTAAAGCTTTCTTT
>.|TRBV6-1|TRBJ2-1|.
CASIRGDEQFF
TGTGCCAGCATCCGAGGGGATGAGCAGTTCTTC
>TRBD2|TRBV11-2|TRBJ2-1|many
CASLSPGLAGGNEQFF
TGTGCCAGCCTAAGTCCTGGACTAGCGGGAGGAAATGAGCAGTTCTTC
>.|TRBV18|TRBJ2-6|few
CASSPAGTSGANVLTF
TGTGCCAGCTCACCCGCAGGCACCTCTGGGGCCAACGTCCTGACTTTC
>.|TRBV7-9|TRBJ1-5|.
CVSSRDYSNQPQHF
TGTGTCAGCAGCCGTGACTATAGCAATCAGCCCCAGCATTTT
>TRBD1|TRBV15|TRBJ1-3|few
CATSNRGPGNTIYF
TGTGCCACCAGCAATAGGGGGCCTGGAAACACCATATATTTT
>TRBD1|TRBV5-1|TRBJ1-1|many
CASKREVTGRTEAFF
TGCGCCAGCAAACGGGAAGTGACAGGGAGGACTGAAGCTTTCTTT
>TRBD2|TRBV30|TRBJ2-1|many
CAWVAGSSYNEQFF
TGTGCCTGGGTAGCGGGGTCGTCCTACAATGAGCAGTTCTTC
>TRBD2|TRBV11-3|TRBJ2-7|many
CASSLASGRVSYEQYF
TGTGCCAGCAGCTTGGCTAGCGGGAGGGTTTCCTACGAGCAGTACTTC
>TRBD1|TRBV28|TRBJ2-3|many
CASSASGTGTADTQYF
TGTGCCAGCAGTGCCTCCGGGACAGGGACGGCAGATACGCAGTATTTT
>.|TRBV4-3|TRBJ2-7|many
CASSQRPPGPADEQYF
TGCGCCAGCAGCCAAAGACCCCCGGGGCCCGCTGACGAGCAGTACTTC
>.|TRBV27|TRBJ1-1|many
CASSYSGLGEAFF
TGTGCCAGCAGTTATTCCGGACTTGGCGAAGCTTTCTTT
>TRBD1|TRBV12-3/TRBV12-4|TRBJ1-1|.
CASIPGTGGEEAFF
TGTGCCAGCATTCCCGGGACAGGGGGCGAGGAAGCTTTCTTT
>.|TRBV20-1|TRBJ2-3|.
CSAYLGSGTDTQYF
TGCAGTGCTTATCTAGGCAGCGGCACAGATACGCAGTATTTT
>TRBD1|TRBV6-1|TRBJ1-3|few
CASSPGTGTGNTIYF
TGTGCCAGCAGCCCCGGGACAGGGACTGGAAACACCATATATTTT
>.|TRBV25-1|TRBJ1-2|.
CASSERTSYGYTF
TGTGCCAGCAGTGAAAGGACCTCCTATGGCTACACCTTC
>TRBD1|TRBV20-1|TRBJ2-2|.
CSARTGTATGELFF
TGCAGTGCTAGAACCGGGACAGCCACCGGGGAGCTGTTTTTT
>TRBD2|TRBV5-1|TRBJ2-1|many
CASSLTSGDEQFF
TGCGCCAGCAGCTTGACTAGCGGGGATGAGCAGTTCTTC
>.|TRBV18|TRBJ1-1|many
CASSTNRDVNTEAFF
TGTGCCAGCTCAACGAATAGGGACGTGAACACTGAAGCTTTCTTT
>.|TRBV29-1|TRBJ2-7|many
CSARDLNEQYF
TGCAGCGCCAGAGATTTGAACGAGCAGTACTTC